The 24 T cell receptor beta chains in this list originate from one sample, sequenced in a study of blood T cell repertoires in COVID-19. Profiling relied on immunoSEQ multiplex PCR, and the TCRdb table lists in-frame clones only, not all of them. The data hold some 700,000 clones, with about nine tenths observed a single time. Sequenced sample: peripheral blood. The source is a woman aged 18-29 years with acute or convalescent COVID-19.

The genes are TRBV5-6 and TRBJ2-3; TRBD1 agrees at 7 bases. In germline, CDR1 is SGHDT, CDR2 YYEEEE. This CDR3 spans 15 amino acids. Trimming at V came to 1 base and at J to 3 bases, leaving 5 bases not matched to a gene. The CDR3 DNA reads as TGTGCCAGCAGCTTGTGGGACAGCCATACAGATACGCAGTATTTT. Translation: CASSLWDSHTDTQYF.

This clone was detected only once. The V call is TRBV24-1, the J call TRBJ2-1; 9 positions match TRBD2. Germline V gene data show CDR1 as KGHDR and CDR2 as SFDVKD. The junction had 10 bases not matched to a gene; V was cut back by 5 bases and J by 9 bases. This CDR3 is built from 15 residues. CDR3 region: CATSGGGAKNFEQFF. The CDR3 coding sequence is TGTGCCACCAGTGGCGGGGGGGCCAAGAATTTTGAGCAGTTCTTC.

V gene TRBV9 combines with J gene TRBJ1-5; a weak D match, TRBD1 (5 bases). Between the trimmed V and J ends, which lost 4 bases and 6 bases, there was a span of 20 bases. In germline, CDR1 is SGDLS, CDR2 YYNGEE. This CDR3 has 16 amino acids. CDR3 DNA sequence: TGTGCCAGCAGCCCCCGAACCAGGGACGGGGGTCAGCCCCAGCATTTT. Amino acid sequence: CASSPRTRDGGQPQHF.

The rearrangement links TRBV5-6 to TRBJ1-1, with D tentatively TRBD1 (6 bases). The ends were cut back, 4 bases at V and 4 bases at J, with 14 bases in the middle. CDR1 and CDR2 (germline): SGHDT, YYEEEE. CDR3 length equals 14 residues. CDR3 DNA sequence: TGTGCCAGCAGCCGCGGTGGCAGGGGCACTGAAGCTTTCTTT. Translation: CASSRGGRGTEAFF.

This sequence joins TRBV7-8 and TRBJ1-2; TRBD1 might be the D (5 bases). This CDR3 comprises 16 residues. CDR1 and CDR2 (germline): SGHVS, FQNEAQ. V lost 1 base, J lost 4 bases, and 16 bases lay in between. CDR3 bases: TGTGCCAGCAGCTTAGGCCGGGCAGGGAACGGCTATGGCTACACCTTC. Amino acid sequence: CASSLGRAGNGYGYTF.

The chain employs TRBV7-8 and TRBJ2-7, with 9 bases fitting TRBD1. There are 14 residues in the CDR3. Germline CDR1 is SGHVS and CDR2 is FQNEAQ. V dropped 10 bases and J dropped 2; count of bases not matched to a gene: 9. The CDR3 nucleotides are TGTGCCACCAGGGTGGGACAGGGCACCTACGAGCAGTACTTC. Translated: CATRVGQGTYEQYF.

The chain uses TRBV19 and TRBJ1-2; D unresolved. The length of the CDR3 is 14 residues. V was clipped by 5 bases and J by 8 bases, with 18 bases between them. CDR1 is LNHDA, CDR2 SQIVND, per germline (reference sequence). The CDR3 reads CASSLRVSPMGYTF. As DNA, the CDR3 is TGTGCCAGTAGTCTCCGGGTTTCCCCAATGGGCTACACCTTC.

The gene calls are TRBV6-4 and TRBJ2-3; no firm D call. V lost 2 bases and J lost 1, with 7 bases in between. This CDR3 has 14 amino acids. Germline V gene lookup returns CDR1 MRHNA and CDR2 SNTAGT. CDR3 region: CASSDGRGTDTQYF. The DNA for the CDR3 is TGTGCCAGCAGTGACGGGCGCGGCACAGATACGCAGTATTTT.

This clone was detected only a few times. The CDR3 reads CASSLTPGAGPPNYGYTF. The CDR3 nucleotides read TGTGCCAGCAGTCTTACCCCGGGCGCAGGGCCCCCTAACTATGGCTACACCTTC. This rearrangement joins TRBV28 to TRBJ1-2, with D possibly being TRBD1 (5 bases). The CDR3 is 18 residues long. CDR1 and CDR2 (germline): MDHEN, SYDVKM. The ends were cut back, 5 bases at V and 0 bases at J, with 22 bases in the middle.

Remarks on this clone: The identical CDR3 is also encoded by other nucleotide sequences in the sample. J is TRBJ1-1 and V is TRBV15; TRBD1 is a possible D gene (6 bases). Trimming removed 0 bases at V and 3 bases at J, with 11 bases between. From germline, CDR1 is LNHNV and CDR2 YYDKDF (reference sequence). This CDR3 comprises 15 residues. The CDR3 spells CATSRDRGRYTEAFF. CDR3 nucleotide sequence: TGTGCCACCAGCAGAGACAGGGGCCGGTACACTGAAGCTTTCTTT.

The chain carries TRBV13 and TRBJ2-7; 12 bases map to TRBD1. The CDR3 consists of 15 residues. From germline, CDR1 is PRHDT and CDR2 FYEKMQ (reference sequence). J was trimmed by 5 bases and V by 4 bases; bases with no gene match: 6. CDR3 sequence: CASSSSGTGGHEQYF. The CDR3 DNA sequence: TGTGCCAGCAGCTCGTCGGGGACAGGGGGCCACGAGCAGTACTTC. Full variable domain (rest looked up from reference TRBV13 and TRBJ2-7): AAGVIQSPRHLIKEKRETATLKCYPIPRHDTVYWYQQGPGQDPQFLISFYEKMQSDKGSIPDRFSAQQFSDYHSELNMSSLELGDSALYFCASSSSGTGGHEQYFGPGTRLTVT.

This rearrangement joins TRBV5-6 to TRBJ1-4; D is undetermined. The germline V gene encodes CDR1 SGHDT and CDR2 YYEEEE. The germline V and J ends were trimmed by 5 bases and 3 bases, with 14 bases remaining between them. The CDR3 length is 15 residues. This CDR3 is CASRRRLAANEKLFF. In DNA form, the CDR3 reads TGTGCCAGCAGGCGAAGGTTAGCGGCTAATGAAAAACTGTTTTTT.

The rearrangement uses TRBV6-5 and TRBJ1-2; 7 nucleotides agree with TRBD1. The V segment lost 7 bases and the J segment 7 bases; nucleotides outside the gene matches: 9. There are 13 residues in the CDR3. The germline V gene has CDR1 MNHEY and CDR2 SVGAGI. CDR3 DNA sequence: TGTGCCAGCAAAAGCCGGGACAGCTCTGGCTACACCTTC. Encoded protein: CASKSRDSSGYTF.

In the case of this clone: Additional DNA sequences in this sample encode the identical CDR3. V and J are TRBV5-5 and TRBJ2-7; 8 bases are shared with TRBD1. CDR1 and CDR2 from the germline V gene are SGHKS and YYEKEE (reference sequence). V was clipped by 0 bases and J by 3 bases; unmatched bases: 5. The CDR3 contains 15 residues. As DNA, the CDR3 is TGTGCCAGCAGCTTGGCCCCAGGGGGCAGCTACGAGCAGTACTTC. It specifies CASSLAPGGSYEQYF.

This chain links TRBV9 with TRBJ2-2, with 10 bases that match TRBD1. Trimming removed 4 bases from V and 7 bases from J; junction bases left unmatched: 7. Germline-derived CDR1 and CDR2 are SGDLS and YYNGEE. This CDR3 is 15 amino acids long. CDR3: CASSPRTGGVGELFF. The CDR3 bases are TGTGCCAGCAGCCCCCGGACAGGGGGGGTCGGGGAGCTGTTTTTT.

This chain links TRBV19 with TRBJ2-5; unclear D gene. This CDR3 has 12 amino acids. Per the germline V gene, CDR1 is LNHDA and CDR2 is SQIVND (reference sequence). The V gene lost 5 bases and the J gene lost 2 bases, with 6 bases spanning the gap. CDR3 coding DNA: TGTGCCAGTAGTTTCCGTCAAGAGACCCAGTACTTC. It translates to CASSFRQETQYF. The full variable domain, in which reference TRBV19 and TRBJ2-5 provide the parts outside the CDR3, is DGGITQSPKYLFRKEGQNVTLSCEQNLNHDAMYWYRQDPGQGLRLIYYSQIVNDFQKGDIAEGYSVSREKKESFPLTVTSAQKNPTAFYLCASSFRQETQYFGPGTRLLVL.

This rearrangement joins TRBV5-1 to TRBJ1-2; a possible D gene is TRBD1 (5 bases). With 3 bases removed from V and 4 bases from J, the gap between germline ends came to 13 bases. The CDR3 totals 14 residues. Germline V gene lookup returns CDR1 SGHRS and CDR2 YFSETQ. This CDR3 is CASSWGDSRYGYTF. CDR3 sequence (DNA): TGCGCCAGCAGCTGGGGGGATTCCCGCTATGGCTACACCTTC.

The CDR3 nucleotides read TGCGCCAGCAGTCAATTGGGGCGCTATGGCTACACCTTC. This encodes CASSQLGRYGYTF. The chain couples TRBV23-1 to TRBJ1-2; maybe TRBD1 (5 bases). TRBV23-1 is sorted into the ORF group, with uncertain function. The CDR3 spans 13 residues. V shed 1 base and J shed 4 bases, with 7 bases lying between them.

The rearrangement joins TRBV9 to TRBJ2-7; D is possibly TRBD1 (6 bases). The CDR3 sequence is 13 residues long. V was cut by 0 bases and J by 6 bases, with 10 bases left in between. CDR1 is SGDLS, CDR2 YYNGEE, per germline. Here the CDR3 reads CASSVGGGSEQYF. The DNA for the CDR3 is TGTGCCAGCAGCGTAGGAGGGGGAAGCGAGCAGTACTTC.

The chain carries TRBV4-1 and TRBJ1-2, with 7 nucleotides matching TRBD1. The V gene's germline CDR1 is MGHRA and CDR2 YSYEKL. The V segment lost 3 bases and the J segment 0 bases; nucleotides outside the gene matches: 10. The length of the CDR3 is 17 residues. CDR3 bases: TGCGCCAGCAGCCACAGACAGGGTGGAGAGTCTAACTATGGCTACACCTTC. Encoded protein: CASSHRQGGESNYGYTF.

This clone was found once. The chain links TRBV6-5 to TRBJ2-7, with a weak D call TRBD1 (6 bases). Germline loops: CDR1 MNHEY, CDR2 SVGAGI. V dropped 6 bases and J dropped 2 bases, with 11 bases sitting between them. The CDR3 extends over 13 amino acids. The CDR3 region is CASRTAGAYEQYF. DNA of the CDR3: TGTGCCAGCAGGACTGCAGGGGCCTACGAGCAGTACTTC.

CDR3 nucleotides: TGCGCCAGCAGCTCACAGGGGATTATTAGTGGCTACACCTTC. It translates to CASSSQGIISGYTF. J is TRBJ1-2 and V is TRBV5-1; 7 positions match TRBD1. Per the germline V gene, CDR1 is SGHRS and CDR2 is YFSETQ. The CDR3 runs 14 residues. V shed 3 bases and J 7 bases; nucleotides not matched to a gene: 9.

The J gene is TRBJ1-2, the V gene TRBV29-1; unclear D gene. The germline CDR1 and CDR2 sequences are SQVTM and ANQGSEA. CDR3 length: 11 amino acids. V was pared by 4 bases and J by 4 bases, with 7 bases between. In nucleotides, the CDR3 is TGCAGCGTTGGCGAGGGCTATGGCTACACCTTC. Encoded protein: CSVGEGYGYTF.

The chain has TRBV24-1 and TRBJ2-7; 10 positions agree with TRBD2. Germline V CDR1 and CDR2: KGHDR, SFDVKD. The CDR3 loop spans 14 amino acids. V gave up 6 bases and J gave up 4 bases; unmatched junction bases: 5. The CDR3 region has the DNA TGTGCCACCAGTCCAGCGGGGGGGGCTTACGAGCAGTACTTC. As protein: CATSPAGGAYEQYF.